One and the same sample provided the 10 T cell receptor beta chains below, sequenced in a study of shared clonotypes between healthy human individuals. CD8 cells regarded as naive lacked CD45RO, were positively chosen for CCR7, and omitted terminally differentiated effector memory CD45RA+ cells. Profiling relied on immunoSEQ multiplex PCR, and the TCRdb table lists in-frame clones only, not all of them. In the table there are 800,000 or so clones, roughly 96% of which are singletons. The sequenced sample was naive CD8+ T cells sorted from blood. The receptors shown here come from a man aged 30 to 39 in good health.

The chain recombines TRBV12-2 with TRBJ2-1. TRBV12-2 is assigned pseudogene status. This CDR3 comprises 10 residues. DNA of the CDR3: TGTGCAAGTCGCGACAATGAGCAGTTCTTC. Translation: CASRDNEQFF.

The CDR3 region is CASSREGLAGGPEFF. CDR3 nucleotides: TGCGCCAGCAGCCGAGAGGGACTAGCGGGAGGGCCAGAGTTCTTC. The chain joins TRBV4-1 to TRBJ2-1; TRBD2 agrees at 16 bases. CDR3 length equals 15 residues. V dropped 4 bases and J dropped 14; count of bases not matched to a gene: 8. In germline, CDR1 is MGHRA, CDR2 YSYEKL.

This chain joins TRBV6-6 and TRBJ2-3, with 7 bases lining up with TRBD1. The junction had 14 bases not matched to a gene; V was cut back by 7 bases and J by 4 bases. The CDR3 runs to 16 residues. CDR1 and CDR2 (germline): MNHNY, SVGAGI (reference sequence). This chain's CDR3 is CASKSTLTGKPDTQYF. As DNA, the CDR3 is TGTGCCAGCAAGTCGACCTTGACAGGGAAACCAGATACGCAGTATTTT.

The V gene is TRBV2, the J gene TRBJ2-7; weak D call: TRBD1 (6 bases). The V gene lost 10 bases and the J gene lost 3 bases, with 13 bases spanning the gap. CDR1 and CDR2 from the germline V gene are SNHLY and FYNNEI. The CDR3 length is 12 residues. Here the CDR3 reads CATRTENYEQYF. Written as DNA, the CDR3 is TGTGCCACCAGGACAGAAAACTACGAGCAGTACTTC.

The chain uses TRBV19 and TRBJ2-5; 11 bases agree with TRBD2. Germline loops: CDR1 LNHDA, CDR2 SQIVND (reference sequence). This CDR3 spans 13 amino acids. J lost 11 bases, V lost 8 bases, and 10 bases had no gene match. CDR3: CASGGLAGGGQYF. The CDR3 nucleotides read TGTGCCAGTGGGGGGCTAGCGGGAGGAGGGCAGTACTTC.

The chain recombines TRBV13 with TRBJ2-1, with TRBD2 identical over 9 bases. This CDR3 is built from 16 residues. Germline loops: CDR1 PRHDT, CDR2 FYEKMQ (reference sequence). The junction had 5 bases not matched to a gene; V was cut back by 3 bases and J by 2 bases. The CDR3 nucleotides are TGTGCCAGCAGCTTGAGGACTAGCGAGACCTACAATGAGCAGTTCTTC. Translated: CASSLRTSETYNEQFF.

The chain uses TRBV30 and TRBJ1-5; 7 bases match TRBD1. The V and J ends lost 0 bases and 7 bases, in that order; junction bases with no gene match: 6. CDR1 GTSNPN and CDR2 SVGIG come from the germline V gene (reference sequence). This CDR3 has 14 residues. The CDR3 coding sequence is TGTGCCTGGAGTGTCGAGGGGGCCTGGCAGCCCCAGCATTTT. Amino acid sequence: CAWSVEGAWQPQHF.

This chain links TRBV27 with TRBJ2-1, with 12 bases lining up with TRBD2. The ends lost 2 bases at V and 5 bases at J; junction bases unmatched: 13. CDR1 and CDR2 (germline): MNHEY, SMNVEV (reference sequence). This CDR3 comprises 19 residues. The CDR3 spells CASSLTPGRLAGDHNEQFF. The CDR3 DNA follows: TGTGCCAGCAGTTTAACCCCGGGTCGACTAGCGGGAGACCACAATGAGCAGTTCTTC.

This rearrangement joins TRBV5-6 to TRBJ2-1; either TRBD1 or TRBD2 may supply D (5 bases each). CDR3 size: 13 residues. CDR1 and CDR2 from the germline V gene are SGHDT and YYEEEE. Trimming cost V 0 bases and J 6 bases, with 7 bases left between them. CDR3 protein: CASSLEGSNEQFF. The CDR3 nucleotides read TGTGCCAGCAGCTTGGAGGGGAGCAATGAGCAGTTCTTC.

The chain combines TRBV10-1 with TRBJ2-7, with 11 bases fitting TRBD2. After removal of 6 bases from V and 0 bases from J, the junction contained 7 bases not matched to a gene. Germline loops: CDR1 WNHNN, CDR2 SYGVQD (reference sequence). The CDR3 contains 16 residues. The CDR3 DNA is TGCGCCAGCAGGGACCCTAGCGGGAGGAACTCCTACGAGCAGTACTTC. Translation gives CASRDPSGRNSYEQYF.